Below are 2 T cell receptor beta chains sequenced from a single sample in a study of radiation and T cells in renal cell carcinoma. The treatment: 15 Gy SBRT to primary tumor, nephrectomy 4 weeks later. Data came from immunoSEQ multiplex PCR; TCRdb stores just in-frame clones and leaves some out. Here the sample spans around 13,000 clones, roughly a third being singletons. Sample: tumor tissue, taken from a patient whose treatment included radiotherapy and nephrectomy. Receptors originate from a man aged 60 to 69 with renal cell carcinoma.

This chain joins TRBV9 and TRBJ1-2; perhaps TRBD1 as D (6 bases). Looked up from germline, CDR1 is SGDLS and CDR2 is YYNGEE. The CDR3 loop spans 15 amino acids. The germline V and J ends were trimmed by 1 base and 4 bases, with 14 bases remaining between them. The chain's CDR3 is CASSVSPDSLYGYTF. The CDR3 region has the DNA TGTGCCAGCAGCGTAAGCCCGGACAGCCTCTATGGCTACACCTTC.

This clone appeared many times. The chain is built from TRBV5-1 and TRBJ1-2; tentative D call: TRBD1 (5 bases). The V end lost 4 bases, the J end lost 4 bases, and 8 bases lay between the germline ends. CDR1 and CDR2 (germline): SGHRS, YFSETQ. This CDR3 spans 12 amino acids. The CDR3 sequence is CASSLDSYGYTF. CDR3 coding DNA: TGCGCCAGCAGCCTCGACAGCTATGGCTACACCTTC.